The 11 T cell receptor beta chains presented below share a single source sample, sequenced in a study of shared clonotypes between healthy human individuals. Profiling relied on immunoSEQ multiplex PCR, and the TCRdb table lists in-frame clones only, not all of them. The table has 600,000 to 750,000 clones, roughly 72% seen once; the top ten hold around 1.8%. The sequencing input was memory CD4+ T cells sorted from blood. Indicated subset: CD45RA-negative fraction. The receptors were gathered from a woman in her 30s in good health.

This sequence joins TRBV19 and TRBJ2-7; 9 bases line up with TRBD1. This CDR3 comprises 17 residues. V lost 3 bases to trimming and J lost 2 bases; unmatched junction nucleotides: 11. Germline V lookup: CDR1 LNHDA, CDR2 SQIVND (reference sequence). Written as DNA, the CDR3 is TGTGCCAGTAGTATGGGTCTCGGGACAGGGACCCCCTACGAGCAGTACTTC. Its translation: CASSMGLGTGTPYEQYF.

This sequence joins TRBV5-4 and TRBJ2-5; TRBD2 matches at 7 bases. The CDR3 is 15 amino acids. From germline, CDR1 is SGHNT and CDR2 YYREEE (reference sequence). V was pared by 2 bases and J by 5 bases, with 9 bases of the junction left unmatched. CDR3 nucleotides: TGTGCCAGCAGCTTTGGGGGAGGGCCGATGGAGACCCAGTACTTC. Its protein is CASSFGGGPMETQYF.

The chain couples TRBV30 to TRBJ2-2; the D is unclear. With 0 bases removed from V and 10 bases from J, the gap between germline ends came to 6 bases. CDR3 size: 11 residues. Germline V gives CDR1 GTSNPN, CDR2 SVGIG (reference sequence). The DNA for the CDR3 is TGTGCCTGGAGTGTAAATGCGGAGCTGTTTTTT. Amino acids: CAWSVNAELFF.

The J gene is TRBJ2-6, the V gene TRBV29-1, with 10 bases lining up with TRBD1. CDR3 length: 13 residues. V dropped 6 bases and J dropped 8; count of bases not matched to a gene: 4. Germline V CDR1 and CDR2: SQVTM, ANQGSEA. CDR3 residues: CSVTGQGTNVLTF. DNA of the CDR3: TGCAGCGTAACGGGACAGGGGACCAACGTCCTGACTTTC. Drawing the rest from reference TRBV29-1 and TRBJ2-6, the complete variable domain is SAVISQKPSRDICQRGTSLTIQCQVDSQVTMMFWYRQQPGQSLTLIATANQGSEATYESGFVIDKFPISRPNLTFSTLTVSNMSPEDSSIYLCSVTGQGTNVLTFGAGSRLTVL.

The chain couples TRBV28 to TRBJ2-5; D call uncertain. The CDR3 extends over 11 amino acids. Germline V gives CDR1 MDHEN, CDR2 SYDVKM. V was shortened by 1 base and J by 6 bases, with 3 bases between the two germline ends. Here the CDR3 reads CASSLLQTQYF. CDR3 nucleotides: TGTGCCAGCAGTTTATTACAGACCCAGTACTTC.

This clone was observed once. The chain joins TRBV27 to TRBJ1-5, with TRBD1 matching over 7 bases. Germline CDR1 MNHEY, CDR2 SMNVEV (reference sequence). J lost 5 bases, V lost 7 bases, and 5 bases had no gene match. This CDR3 is 13 amino acids long. The DNA for the CDR3 is TGTGCCAGCAAAAAAACAGGGGATCAGCCCCAGCATTTT. It encodes CASKKTGDQPQHF.

This sequence joins TRBV18 and TRBJ2-7; the D call may be TRBD1 or TRBD2 (7 bases each). The CDR3 has 13 residues. Trimming pared 1 base from V and 6 bases from J, leaving 10 bases between. Germline V gene sequence: CDR1 KGHSH, CDR2 LQKENI. The CDR3 loop reads CASSPLRGGEQYF. In DNA, the CDR3 is TGTGCCAGCTCACCACTCAGGGGGGGCGAGCAGTACTTC.

The rearrangement uses TRBV6-1 and TRBJ1-2; D is unresolved. The CDR3 length is 15 residues. With 10 bases removed from V and 1 base from J, the gap between germline ends came to 19 bases. Per germline, CDR1 MNHNS and CDR2 SASEGT. The CDR3 DNA reads TGTGCCATCCTTTTGAGCTCTACGATTAACTATGGCTACACCTTC. The encoded protein is CAILLSSTINYGYTF.

In regard to this clone: Other DNA sequences in this specimen translate into the identical CDR3. The gene calls are TRBV2 and TRBJ1-2, with 8 positions matching TRBD1. The J segment lost 4 bases and the V segment lost 6 bases, leaving 7 bases of the junction unmatched. This CDR3 is 14 amino acids long. The V gene's germline CDR1 is SNHLY and CDR2 FYNNEI. The CDR3 DNA is TGTGCCAGCAGCGGCCAGGGGGCCGTCTATGGCTACACCTTC. Its translation is CASSGQGAVYGYTF.

The chain combines TRBV19 with TRBJ2-1, with 11 bases that match TRBD1. Trimming took 6 bases from V and 3 from J; bases not matched to a gene: 10. The CDR3 is made up of 17 amino acids. Germline V gives CDR1 LNHDA, CDR2 SQIVND (reference sequence). Written as DNA, the CDR3 is TGTGCCAGTAGCGCCGATTCCGGGACAGGGGGCTACAATGAGCAGTTCTTC. Its translation: CASSADSGTGGYNEQFF. Combining the CDR3 with reference TRBV19 and TRBJ2-1 gives the whole variable domain DGGITQSPKYLFRKEGQNVTLSCEQNLNHDAMYWYRQDPGQGLRLIYYSQIVNDFQKGDIAEGYSVSREKKESFPLTVTSAQKNPTAFYLCASSADSGTGGYNEQFFGPGTRLTVL.

The rearrangement joins TRBV2 to TRBJ1-5; the D gene is possibly TRBD1 (5 bases). V was cut by 7 bases and J by 3 bases, with 10 bases left in between. The CDR3 runs 13 residues. Per germline, CDR1 SNHLY and CDR2 FYNNEI. Here the CDR3 reads CASTRALNQPQHF. The CDR3 DNA is TGTGCCAGCACCAGGGCCCTCAATCAGCCCCAGCATTTT.